This T cell receptor beta chain was sequenced in a study of cytomegalovirus exposure and HLA in healthy donors. Regarding the study as a whole: Cytomegalovirus-associated TCR beta chains were listed, numbering over 150.

On this clone: No antigen is known for it.

Germline V gene data show CDR1 as MNHEY and CDR2 as SMNVEV (reference sequence). J was trimmed by 7 bases and V by 4 bases; bases with no gene match: 9. CDR3 length: 17 residues. With 60 Vbeta and 13 Jbeta primers, the PCR was carried out. The repertoire was sequenced with immunoSEQ multiplex PCR; TCRdb's copy has only in-frame clones and lacks some. The data hold roughly 180,000 clones, with more than 65% observed a single time. The clonotype comes from a girl between 5 and 17 years old in good health and CMV-seropositive. The sample consisted of PBMCs. V gene TRBV27 combines with J gene TRBJ2-2; 13 nucleotides match TRBD2. In nucleotides, the CDR3 is TGTGCCAGCAGTTCCCGACTAGCGGGGGGCCTTGGCGGGGAGCTGTTTTTT. Its translation: CASSSRLAGGLGGELFF.